The sequence of this T cell receptor (beta chain) was determined in a study of T cells in Graves' hyperthyroidism and ophthalmopathy. Sample collection date corresponds to first hyperthyroidism diagnosis, prior to any ophthalmopathy symptoms. Trimming shortened V by 3 bases and J by 0 bases, and 18 bases separated the two germline ends. The CDR3 has 17 amino acids. Germline CDR1 is SEHNR and CDR2 is FQNEAQ (reference sequence). Researchers amplified the TCR beta CDR3 regions from RNA transcripts. The HTBI set primed first-round TCR CDR3 RT-PCR. MiXCR, applied by TCRdb to the multiplex PCR reads, yields one record per CDR3 protein. The sample shows more than 550,000 distinct CDR3 sequences, roughly 20% of them seen only once. Study-level findings and limits: In validation, the model predicted ophthalmopathy. These predictions came a median about 6.2 months before onset. Patients with ophthalmopathy were separated from those with stable hyperthyroidism by a 13 V-J model. Most clonotypes that expanded in the thyroid above 0.001 also showed up in blood.

Remarks on this clonotype: Its specificity is unknown.

Sample: blood. The origin of this receptor is a woman aged 45-65 years with Graves' hyperthyroidism that later progressed to Graves' ophthalmopathy. The genes are TRBV7-9 and TRBJ2-7; D perhaps matches TRBD2 (6 bases). The CDR3 DNA follows: TGTGCCAGCAGCTTGGTAGAGGGAGGCCTCTTCTCCTACGAGCAGTACTTC. The encoded protein is CASSLVEGGLFSYEQYF. The full variable domain, completed using reference TRBV7-9 and TRBJ2-7, is DTGVSQNPRHKITKRGQNVTFRCDPISEHNRLYWYRQTLGQGPEFLTYFQNEAQLEKSRLLSDRFSAERPKGSFSTLEIQRTEQGDSAMYLCASSLVEGGLFSYEQYFGPGTRLTVT.